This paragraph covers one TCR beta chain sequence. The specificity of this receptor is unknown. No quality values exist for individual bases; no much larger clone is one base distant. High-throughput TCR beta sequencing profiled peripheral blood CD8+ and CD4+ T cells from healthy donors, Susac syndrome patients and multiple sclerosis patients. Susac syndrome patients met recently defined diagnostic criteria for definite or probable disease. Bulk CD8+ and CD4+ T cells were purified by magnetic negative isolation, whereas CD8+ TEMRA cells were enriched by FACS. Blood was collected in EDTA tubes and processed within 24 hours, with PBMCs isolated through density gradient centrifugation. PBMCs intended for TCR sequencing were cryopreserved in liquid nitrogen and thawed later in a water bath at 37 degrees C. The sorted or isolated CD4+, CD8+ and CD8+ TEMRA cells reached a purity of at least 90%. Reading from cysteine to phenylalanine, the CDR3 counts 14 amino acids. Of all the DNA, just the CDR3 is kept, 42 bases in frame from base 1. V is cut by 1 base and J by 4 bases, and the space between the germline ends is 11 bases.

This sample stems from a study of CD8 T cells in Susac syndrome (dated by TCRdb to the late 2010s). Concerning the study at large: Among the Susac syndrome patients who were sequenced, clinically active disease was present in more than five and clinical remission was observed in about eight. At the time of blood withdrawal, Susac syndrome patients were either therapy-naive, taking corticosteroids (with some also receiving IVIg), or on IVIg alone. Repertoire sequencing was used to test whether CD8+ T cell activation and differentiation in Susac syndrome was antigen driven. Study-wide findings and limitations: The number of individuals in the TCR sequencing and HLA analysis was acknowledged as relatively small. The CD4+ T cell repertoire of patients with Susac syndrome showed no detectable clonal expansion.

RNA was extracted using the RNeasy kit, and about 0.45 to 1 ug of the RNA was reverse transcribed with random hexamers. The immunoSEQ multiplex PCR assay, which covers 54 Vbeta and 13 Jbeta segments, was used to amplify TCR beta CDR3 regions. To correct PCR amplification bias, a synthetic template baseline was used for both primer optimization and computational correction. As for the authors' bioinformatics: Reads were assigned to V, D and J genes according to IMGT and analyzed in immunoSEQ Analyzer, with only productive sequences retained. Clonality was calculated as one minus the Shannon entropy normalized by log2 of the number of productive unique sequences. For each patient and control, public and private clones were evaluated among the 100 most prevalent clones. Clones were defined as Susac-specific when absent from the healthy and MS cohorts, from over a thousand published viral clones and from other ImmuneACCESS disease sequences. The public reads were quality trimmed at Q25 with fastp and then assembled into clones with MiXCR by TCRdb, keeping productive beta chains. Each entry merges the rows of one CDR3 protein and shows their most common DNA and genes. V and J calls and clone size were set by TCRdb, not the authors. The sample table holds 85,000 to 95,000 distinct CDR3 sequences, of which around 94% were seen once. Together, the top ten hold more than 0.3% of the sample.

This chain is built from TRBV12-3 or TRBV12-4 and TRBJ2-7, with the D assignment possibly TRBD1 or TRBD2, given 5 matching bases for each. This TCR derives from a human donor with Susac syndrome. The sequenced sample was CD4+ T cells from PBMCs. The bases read TGTGCCAGCAGTTTAGGAGGGGTAGTTTACGAGCAGTACTTC. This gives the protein CASSLGGVVYEQYF.